This entry features one T cell receptor (beta chain) sequence. The junction does not match germline at one end; this may be a read error. The CDR3 regions of TCR beta were amplified from RNA transcripts. Using the HTBI primer set, a first-round RT-PCR was run on the TCR CDR3. TCRdb fed the multiplex PCR reads into MiXCR, producing one record per CDR3 protein. Altogether 300,000 to 500,000 distinct CDR3 sequences are present, 11% to 15% being singletons, with the ten largest covering approximately 27%. Active moderate-to-severe ophthalmopathy, Clinical Activity Score at least 3, NOSPECS at least 4, under 3 months' duration. The study left out patients who had uncontrolled infection, other autoimmune disease, pregnancy or lactation. CDR1 and CDR2 (germline): MNHEY, SMNVEV (reference sequence). The CDR3 is 14 amino acids. This record comes from a study of T cells in Graves' hyperthyroidism and ophthalmopathy.

The sample taken for sequencing was blood. The chain employs TRBV27 and TRBJ2-7; TRBD2 agrees at 8 bases. The TCR was taken from a man aged 45-65 years with Graves' ophthalmopathy. The CDR3 region has the DNA TGTGCCAGCAGTCCCCTGACTAGCGCCTATGAGCAGTCCTTC. Translated: CASSPLTSAYEQSF.